Following are 7 T cell receptor beta chains from one sample sequenced in a study of blood T cell repertoires in COVID-19. Sequencing used immunoSEQ multiplex PCR; TCRdb keeps in-frame clones, though not all of them. The data show hundreds of thousands of clones, approximately 92% seen once. Sequencing used PBMCs or T cells enriched from blood (not recorded which). These receptor sequences come from a woman aged 18 to 35 who had recovered from COVID-19.

V gene TRBV27 combines with J gene TRBJ1-4; weak D call: TRBD1 (5 bases). The CDR3 consists of 16 residues. In germline, CDR1 is MNHEY, CDR2 SMNVEV (reference sequence). The V end lost 5 bases, the J end lost 4 bases, and 17 bases lay between the germline ends. The DNA of the CDR3 is TGTGCCAGCAGTCCGAGCCTATGGGGGGGTAATGAAAAACTGTTTTTT. Its protein product is CASSPSLWGGNEKLFF.

Only one count was recorded for this clone. The chain employs TRBV5-1 and TRBJ2-2; 9 bases fit TRBD1. Germline V gene lookup returns CDR1 SGHRS and CDR2 YFSETQ. The junction had 5 bases not matched to a gene; V was cut back by 2 bases and J by 6 bases. The CDR3 sequence is 15 residues long. The CDR3 sequence: CASSLRTGAAGELFF. Here the CDR3 DNA reads TGCGCCAGCAGCTTACGGACAGGGGCGGCCGGGGAGCTGTTTTTT.

J is TRBJ1-2 and V is TRBV5-1; 7 bases fit TRBD1. The V gene end was trimmed by 4 bases and the J gene end by 3 bases; junction bases not matched to a gene: 3. Germline lookup yields CDR1 SGHRS and CDR2 YFSETQ. This CDR3 region has 13 residues. The DNA of the CDR3 is TGCGCCAGCAGCCGAGGGACAGACTATGGCTACACCTTC. Translated: CASSRGTDYGYTF. The variable domain in full, with the rest retrieved from reference TRBV5-1 and TRBJ1-2, is KAGVTQTPRYLIKTRGQQVTLSCSPISGHRSVSWYQQTPGQGLQFLFEYFSETQRNKGNFPGRFSGRQFSNSRSEMNVSTLELGDSALYLCASSRGTDYGYTFGSGTRLTVV.

The DNA for the CDR3 is TGTGCCAGCAGCTTAGTCGGGACAGCGAACACCGGGGAGCTGTTTTTT. Protein: CASSLVGTANTGELFF. The chain employs TRBV11-3 and TRBJ2-2; the match to TRBD1 covers 7 bases. The CDR3 totals 16 residues. Losses at the gene ends were 1 base for V and 0 bases for J; bases not matched to a gene: 2. Germline values: CDR1 SGHNT, CDR2 YENEEA.

This clone was seen only once. Written as DNA, the CDR3 is TGCGCCAGCAGCCCCTCGGTTGGGGCGGCCGAGCAGTACTTC. Its translation: CASSPSVGAAEQYF. The chain links TRBV5-1 to TRBJ2-7; weak D call: TRBD1 (5 bases). CDR1 SGHRS and CDR2 YFSETQ come from the germline V gene. This CDR3 is built from 14 residues. V was cut by 4 bases and J by 6 bases, with 17 bases left in between.

The chain recombines TRBV5-1 with TRBJ2-7; 7 bases line up with TRBD1. Germline CDR1 and CDR2: SGHRS and YFSETQ. The V and J ends lost 3 bases and 1 base, in that order; junction bases with no gene match: 4. The CDR3 runs to 14 residues. The DNA of the CDR3 is TGCGCCAGCAGCTCCGGGACAGTGTCCTACGAGCAGTACTTC. It is translated as CASSSGTVSYEQYF.

In this sample, this clone turned up once. Its ends do not fully match the called genes, so a read error is possible. Written as DNA, the CDR3 is TGCAGTGCTGGAGACCGGGATACGCAGTATTTT. Its protein is CSAGDRDTQYF. The chain employs TRBV20-1 and TRBJ2-3; D is unclear. The CDR3 length is 11 residues. Germline V lookup: CDR1 DFQATT, CDR2 SNEGSKA (reference sequence).